Below are 21 T cell receptor beta chains sequenced from a single sample in a study of T cell responses to AZD1222 COVID-19 vaccine. Some clones are missing from TCRdb's copy, which holds only in-frame ones; the method was immunoSEQ multiplex PCR. The table has around 160,000 clones, 90% to 95% seen once. This specimen consisted of peripheral blood, obtained 28 days after the second AZD1222 dose. Receptors were obtained from an adult who received the AZD1222 COVID-19 vaccine.

As DNA, the CDR3 is TGTGCCAGTAGTATAGCTAGCGGCCTCTACGAGCAGTACTTC. Protein product: CASSIASGLYEQYF. The rearrangement links TRBV19 to TRBJ2-7, with TRBD2 matching over 7 bases. With 1 base clipped from V and 3 bases from J, the junction kept 3 bases outside the gene matches. This CDR3 is 14 amino acids long. CDR1 LNHDA and CDR2 SQIVND come from the germline V gene (reference sequence).

The CDR3 protein is CASRGLAGNEQYF. The DNA of the CDR3 is TGTGCCAGCAGGGGACTAGCGGGAAACGAGCAGTACTTC. The chain is built from TRBV2 and TRBJ2-7; 13 bases agree with TRBD2. CDR1 SNHLY and CDR2 FYNNEI come from the germline V gene. V gave up 6 bases and J gave up 5 bases; unmatched junction bases: 1. The CDR3 runs to 13 residues.

About this clone: Germline and junction disagree at one end, which may indicate a read error. The V and J genes are TRBV11-2 and TRBJ1-5; TRBD1 might be the D (6 bases). Germline-derived CDR1 and CDR2 are SGHAT and FQNNGV. The CDR3 is 14 amino acids. In DNA, the CDR3 is TGTGCCAGCAGCCTAGAAGGGGGGCATCAGCCCCAGCATTTT. Protein: CASSLEGGHQPQHF.

The V and J genes are TRBV19 and TRBJ2-3, with 12 bases that match TRBD2. The CDR3 has 15 amino acids. Germline V lookup: CDR1 LNHDA, CDR2 SQIVND (reference sequence). V was pared by 4 bases and J by 6 bases, with 5 bases of the junction left unmatched. The CDR3 region is CASSTSGRAPDTQYF. CDR3 DNA sequence: TGTGCCAGTAGTACTAGCGGGAGGGCCCCGGATACGCAGTATTTT.

The chain links TRBV28 to TRBJ1-6; 11 bases agree with TRBD1. V dropped 7 bases and J dropped 9; count of bases not matched to a gene: 5. The CDR3 extends over 14 amino acids. Germline V gives CDR1 MDHEN, CDR2 SYDVKM. The CDR3 DNA reads as TGTGCCAGCATGGACAGGGGGCAAGGTTCACCCCTCCACTTT. Encoded protein: CASMDRGQGSPLHF.

This clone was counted once. The chain couples TRBV30 to TRBJ1-3; the match to TRBD1 covers 8 bases. The junction had 10 bases not matched to a gene; V was cut back by 5 bases and J by 7 bases. The CDR3 has 14 amino acids. Germline V CDR1 and CDR2: GTSNPN, SVGIG (reference sequence). CDR3 loop: CAWAGQGISNTIYF. The CDR3 DNA reads as TGTGCCTGGGCCGGACAGGGCATCTCTAACACCATATATTTT.

V and J are TRBV11-3 and TRBJ2-1, with 9 bases matching TRBD1. V dropped 4 bases and J dropped 6; count of bases not matched to a gene: 16. The CDR3 sequence is 18 residues long. Germline CDR1 is SGHNT and CDR2 is YENEEA. In nucleotides, the CDR3 is TGTGCCAGCAGCTCCCCCTGGGAACCGGGACAGGGTTTCAATGAGCAGTTCTTC. Translated: CASSSPWEPGQGFNEQFF.

The chain joins TRBV6-6 to TRBJ2-1; D unresolved. V lost 2 bases, J lost 10 bases, and 12 bases lay in between. CDR1 MNHNY and CDR2 SVGAGI come from the germline V gene (reference sequence). This CDR3 region has 13 residues. The chain's CDR3 is CASSYDPAREQFF. DNA for the CDR3: TGTGCCAGCAGTTACGATCCGGCAAGGGAGCAGTTCTTC.

This clone appeared a single time. The V call is TRBV4-1, the J call TRBJ2-7; D remains ambiguous. Germline-derived CDR1 and CDR2 are MGHRA and YSYEKL. V lost 0 bases to trimming and J lost 4 bases, with 13 bases between them. The CDR3 consists of 15 residues. CDR3 sequence reads: CASSQDLGNTYEQYF. Here the CDR3 DNA reads TGCGCCAGCAGCCAAGATCTAGGCAACACATACGAGCAGTACTTC.

The gene calls are TRBV6-1 and TRBJ2-1; D possibly matches TRBD1 or TRBD2 (5 bases each). V was pared by 3 bases and J by 3 bases, with 21 bases between. The CDR3 consists of 18 residues. Germline loops: CDR1 MNHNS, CDR2 SASEGT. The CDR3 nucleotides are TGTGCCAGCAGTGATTCCAGGGTTGGGGGTGTCAGCTACAATGAGCAGTTCTTC. Its translation: CASSDSRVGGVSYNEQFF.

This clone appeared a single time. The V and J genes are TRBV18 and TRBJ1-5; tentative D call: TRBD1 (5 bases). CDR1 and CDR2 from the germline V gene are KGHSH and LQKENI. V shed 6 bases and J shed 4 bases, with 13 bases lying between them. The CDR3 has 14 residues. CDR3 DNA sequence: TGTGCCAGCTCGCCGGGGACGGATAATCAGCCCCAGCATTTT. Encoded protein: CASSPGTDNQPQHF.

This clone was picked up one time. The rearrangement joins TRBV20-1 to TRBJ2-1; 8 bases are shared with TRBD1. Unmatched junction bases numbered 4, after V lost 3 bases and J lost 3 bases. The CDR3 runs 14 residues. Germline V gives CDR1 DFQATT, CDR2 SNEGSKA (reference sequence). The CDR3 spells CSASGTGIYNEQFF. Here the CDR3 DNA reads TGCAGTGCTAGTGGGACAGGAATCTACAATGAGCAGTTCTTC.

The chain links TRBV21-1 to TRBJ2-7; the table gives TRBD1 as D, unverified against the DNA. TRBV21-1 represents a pseudogene. The length of the CDR3 is 13 residues. The CDR3 DNA reads as TGTGCCAGCAGCAGAACAGGGGACTACGAGCAGTACTTC. Encoded protein: CASSRTGDYEQYF.

This clone was counted a single time. The chain employs TRBV5-1 and TRBJ1-3; D is possibly TRBD1 (5 bases). The CDR3 extends over 16 amino acids. Germline CDR1 is SGHRS and CDR2 is YFSETQ. V shed 0 bases and J shed 0 bases, with 10 bases lying between them. The CDR3: CASSLASGRSGNTIYF. DNA of the CDR3: TGCGCCAGCAGCTTGGCTTCAGGGCGCTCTGGAAACACCATATATTTT.

The chain couples TRBV30 to TRBJ1-3; 8 bases map to TRBD1. V trimming: 3 bases; J trimming: 6 bases; junction bases outside the gene matches: 7. The germline V gene has CDR1 GTSNPN and CDR2 SVGIG (reference sequence). The length of the CDR3 is 14 residues. CDR3 loop: CAWSPGQGANTIYF. Written as DNA, the CDR3 is TGTGCCTGGAGCCCAGGACAGGGCGCAAACACCATATATTTT.

This clone has just a few counts. CDR3 sequence reads: CASSPDWSTEAFF. DNA of the CDR3: TGTGCCAGCAGCCCGGACTGGAGCACTGAAGCTTTCTTT. The rearrangement links TRBV5-4 to TRBJ1-1; D not certain. The CDR3 has 13 amino acids. The ends were cut back, 4 bases at V and 4 bases at J, with 11 bases in the middle. Germline V gene lookup returns CDR1 SGHNT and CDR2 YYREEE (reference sequence).

J is TRBJ2-5 and V is TRBV14; D is ambiguous. The CDR3 covers 16 residues. The germline V gene has CDR1 SGHDN and CDR2 FVKESK. Deletions cut 0 bases from V and 3 bases from J, with 14 bases between. Here the CDR3 DNA reads TGTGCCAGCAGCCAAGAAGGTCTACCTTGGGAAGAGACCCAGTACTTC. This encodes CASSQEGLPWEETQYF.

The J gene is TRBJ1-5, the V gene TRBV30; 7 nucleotides agree with TRBD1. CDR3 length equals 15 residues. From germline, CDR1 is GTSNPN and CDR2 SVGIG (reference sequence). The V and J ends lost 2 bases and 3 bases, in that order; junction bases with no gene match: 7. The CDR3 nucleotides are TGTGCCTGGAGTTCCCGACAGGGATTCAATCAGCCCCAGCATTTT. Amino acid sequence: CAWSSRQGFNQPQHF. Complete variable domain (other parts from reference TRBV30 and TRBJ1-5): SQTIHQWPATLVQPVGSPLSLECTVEGTSNPNLYWYRQAAGRGLQLLFYSVGIGQISSEVPQNLSASRPQDRQFILSSKKLLLSDSGFYLCAWSSRQGFNQPQHFGDGTRLSIL.

V is TRBV28 and J is TRBJ1-1; perhaps TRBD1 as D (6 bases). Per germline, CDR1 MDHEN and CDR2 SYDVKM. The CDR3 is 17 amino acids. V was cut by 5 bases and J by 1 base, with 20 bases left in between. CDR3 protein: CASSDPGVGRRNTEAFF. CDR3 sequence (DNA): TGTGCCAGCAGTGACCCAGGGGTCGGACGCAGGAACACTGAAGCTTTCTTT.

The chain employs TRBV30 and TRBJ2-7, with a tentative D call TRBD1 (5 bases). The V end was cut by 2 bases, the J end by 0 bases, with 11 bases between. The CDR3 is made up of 14 amino acids. Germline CDR1 is GTSNPN and CDR2 is SVGIG (reference sequence). The DNA of the CDR3 is TGTGCCTGGAGTCCAACAGGTAGCTCCTACGAGCAGTACTTC. Its protein product is CAWSPTGSSYEQYF.

The chain is built from TRBV27 and TRBJ2-7, with 9 nucleotides matching TRBD1. Germline V CDR1 and CDR2: MNHEY, SMNVEV (reference sequence). The CDR3 extends over 14 amino acids. V shed 5 bases and J 3 bases; nucleotides not matched to a gene: 5. The CDR3 bases are TGTGCCAGCAGTCCCTGGGACAGGGACTACGAGCAGTACTTC. Translated, it gives CASSPWDRDYEQYF.